A selection of T cell receptor beta chains follows, all from one sample in a study of T-cell memory formation after mild COVID-19. Each CDR3 protein is one row after TCRdb ran MiXCR on the 5' RACE reads. The repertoire holds about 210,000 distinct CDR3 sequences, with around 25% as singletons. The material sequenced was PBMCs or a T cell subset sorted from them (not recorded which). The receptors here all came from an adult woman who had mild COVID-19 (a few samples of this study predate the infection). Cell type and time point are not known. CDR3s include the opening cysteine and the closing phenylalanine or tryptophan. Fields, in order: J gene, clone size, V gene, D gene, CDR3 DNA, CDR3 protein. The D gene is left open where the match is weak. Only some rows state a clone size, as once, few, many or a class for expanded clones.

J gene: TRBJ2-5; clone size: few; V gene: TRBV4-2; D gene: .; CDR3 DNA: TGTGCCAGCAGCCAATTCCAGGGCCAAGAGACCCAGTACTTC; CDR3 protein: CASSQFQGQETQYF
J gene: TRBJ2-1; clone size: few; V gene: TRBV2; D gene: TRBD2; CDR3 DNA: TGTGCCAGCAGTGAGTTGCTAGCGGGCCGCAATGAGCAGTTCTTC; CDR3 protein: CASSELLAGRNEQFF
J gene: TRBJ1-5; clone size: .; V gene: TRBV9; D gene: .; CDR3 DNA: TGTGCCAGCAGCGTAGGTGGCGGCAATCAGCCCCAGCATTTT; CDR3 protein: CASSVGGGNQPQHF
J gene: TRBJ2-2; clone size: few; V gene: TRBV5-1; D gene: TRBD2; CDR3 DNA: TGCGCCAGCAGCTGGACCCTCACTAGCGGGAGGAACACCGGGGAGCTGTTTTTT; CDR3 protein: CASSWTLTSGRNTGELFF
J gene: TRBJ2-5; clone size: few; V gene: TRBV7-2; D gene: .; CDR3 DNA: TGTGCCAGCAGCTCAGAAGAGACCCAGTACTTC; CDR3 protein: CASSSEETQYF
J gene: TRBJ2-4; clone size: few; V gene: TRBV4-2; D gene: TRBD2; CDR3 DNA: TGTGCCAGCAGCCCGCATGGGGGACTAGCGGCTTCCCTAGCCAAAAACATTCAGTACTTC; CDR3 protein: CASSPHGGLAASLAKNIQYF
J gene: TRBJ2-7; clone size: .; V gene: TRBV7-9; D gene: .; CDR3 DNA: TGTGCCAGCAGCTTAGCGCAACAGCACTCCTACGAGCAGTACTTC; CDR3 protein: CASSLAQQHSYEQYF
J gene: TRBJ1-1; clone size: few; V gene: TRBV12-3/TRBV12-4; D gene: .; CDR3 DNA: TGTGCCAGCAGTTTAAAGGTCAACACTGAAGCTTTCTTT; CDR3 protein: CASSLKVNTEAFF
J gene: TRBJ1-5; clone size: .; V gene: TRBV7-2; D gene: TRBD1; CDR3 DNA: TGTGCCAGCAGCTTCGACAGGGTAGTGTGGCATTTT; CDR3 protein: CASSFDRVVWHF
J gene: TRBJ2-1; clone size: .; V gene: TRBV4-3; D gene: TRBD1; CDR3 DNA: TGCGCCAGCAGCCAAGATCCAGGGACAGTTCGGGAGCAGTTCTTC; CDR3 protein: CASSQDPGTVREQFF
J gene: TRBJ2-2; clone size: few; V gene: TRBV4-3; D gene: TRBD2; CDR3 DNA: TGCGCCAGCAGCCAAGGTAGCGGGACCACCGGGGAGCTGTTTTTT; CDR3 protein: CASSQGSGTTGELFF
J gene: TRBJ2-5; clone size: .; V gene: TRBV5-1; D gene: TRBD2; CDR3 DNA: TGCGCCAGCAGCCCCCAGGAAAGGGTAGCGGGAGAGACCCAGTACTTC; CDR3 protein: CASSPQERVAGETQYF
J gene: TRBJ2-7; clone size: few; V gene: TRBV20-1; D gene: .; CDR3 DNA: TGCAGTGCTAGAGATCGGGCAGGGGAGGCTTACGAGCAGTACTTC; CDR3 protein: CSARDRAGEAYEQYF
J gene: TRBJ1-2; clone size: .; V gene: TRBV11-2; D gene: TRBD1; CDR3 DNA: TGTGCCAGCAGCCTCGAAGCGATCAGGGGGTCTGGCTACACCTTC; CDR3 protein: CASSLEAIRGSGYTF
J gene: TRBJ1-5; clone size: .; V gene: TRBV5-1; D gene: .; CDR3 DNA: TGCGCCAGCAGCCCCGCTCAGAATCAGCCCCAGCATTTT; CDR3 protein: CASSPAQNQPQHF
J gene: TRBJ2-1; clone size: few; V gene: TRBV7-9; D gene: TRBD2; CDR3 DNA: TGTGCCAGCAGCCATGAGACGACTAGCGGGAGGCCCGAGCAGTTCTTC; CDR3 protein: CASSHETTSGRPEQFF
J gene: TRBJ1-6; clone size: few; V gene: TRBV15; D gene: TRBD1; CDR3 DNA: TGTGCCACCAGCAGAGGGGACAGGCGGAGTCCCCTCCACTTT; CDR3 protein: CATSRGDRRSPLHF
J gene: TRBJ1-5; clone size: .; V gene: TRBV12-3/TRBV12-4; D gene: TRBD1; CDR3 DNA: TGTGCCAGCAGTTCCCAAACAGGGGATCAGCCCCAGCATTTT; CDR3 protein: CASSSQTGDQPQHF